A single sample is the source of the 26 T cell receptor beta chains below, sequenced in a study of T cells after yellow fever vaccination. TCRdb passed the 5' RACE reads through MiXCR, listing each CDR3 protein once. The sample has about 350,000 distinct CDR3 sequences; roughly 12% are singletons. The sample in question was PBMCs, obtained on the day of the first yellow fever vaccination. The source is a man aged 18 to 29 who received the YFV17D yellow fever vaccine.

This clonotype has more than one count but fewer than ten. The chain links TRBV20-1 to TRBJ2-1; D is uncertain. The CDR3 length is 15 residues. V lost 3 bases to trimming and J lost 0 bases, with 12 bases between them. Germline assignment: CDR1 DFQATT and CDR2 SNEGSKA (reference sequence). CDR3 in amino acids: CSASGRVLSYNEQFF. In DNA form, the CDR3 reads TGCAGTGCTAGTGGCCGGGTCCTCTCCTACAATGAGCAGTTCTTC.

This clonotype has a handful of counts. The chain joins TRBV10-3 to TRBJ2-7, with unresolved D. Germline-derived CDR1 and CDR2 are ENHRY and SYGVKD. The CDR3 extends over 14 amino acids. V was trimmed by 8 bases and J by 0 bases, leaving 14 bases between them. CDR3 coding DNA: TGTGCCATCGGGCCTTCCACGAGCTCCTACGAGCAGTACTTC. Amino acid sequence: CAIGPSTSSYEQYF.

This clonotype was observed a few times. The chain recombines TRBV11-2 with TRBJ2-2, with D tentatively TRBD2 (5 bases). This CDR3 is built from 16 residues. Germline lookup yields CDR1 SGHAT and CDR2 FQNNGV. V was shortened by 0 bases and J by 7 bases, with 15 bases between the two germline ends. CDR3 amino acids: CASSLERVENGGELFF. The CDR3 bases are TGTGCCAGCAGCTTAGAGAGGGTAGAAAACGGCGGGGAGCTGTTTTTT.

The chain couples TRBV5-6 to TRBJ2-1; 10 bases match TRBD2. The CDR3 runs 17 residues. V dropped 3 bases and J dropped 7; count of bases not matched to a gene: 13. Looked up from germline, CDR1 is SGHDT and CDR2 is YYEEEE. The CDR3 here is CASSYQIAGGTGNEQFF. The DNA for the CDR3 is TGTGCCAGCAGCTACCAGATAGCGGGGGGCACGGGGAATGAGCAGTTCTTC.

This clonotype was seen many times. The CDR3 nucleotides are TGTGCCAGCTCCCGGGGATATGGCTACACCTTC. The encoded protein is CASSRGYGYTF. The chain employs TRBV7-9 and TRBJ1-2; D remains unclear. Germline lookup yields CDR1 SEHNR and CDR2 FQNEAQ (reference sequence). The CDR3 spans 11 residues. Trimming left V 8 bases short and J 5 bases short, with 9 bases between.

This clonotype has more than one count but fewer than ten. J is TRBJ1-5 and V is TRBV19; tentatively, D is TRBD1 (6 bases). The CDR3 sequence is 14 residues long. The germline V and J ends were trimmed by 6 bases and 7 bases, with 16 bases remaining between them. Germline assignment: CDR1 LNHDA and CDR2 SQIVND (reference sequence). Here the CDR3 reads CASRITGIRQPQHF. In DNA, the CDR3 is TGTGCCAGTAGAATTACAGGGATAAGACAGCCCCAGCATTTT.

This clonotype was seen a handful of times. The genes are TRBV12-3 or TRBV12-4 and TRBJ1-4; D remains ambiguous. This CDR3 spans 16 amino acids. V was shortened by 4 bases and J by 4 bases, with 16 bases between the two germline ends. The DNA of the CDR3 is TGTGCCAGCAGTTCCCGTGGACGGACTAATAATGAAAAACTGTTTTTT. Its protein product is CASSSRGRTNNEKLFF.

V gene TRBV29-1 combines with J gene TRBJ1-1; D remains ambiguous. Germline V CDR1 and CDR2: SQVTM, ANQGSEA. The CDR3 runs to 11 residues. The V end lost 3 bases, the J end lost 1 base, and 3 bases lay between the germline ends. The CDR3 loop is CSVEQNTEAFF. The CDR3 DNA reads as TGCAGCGTTGAGCAGAACACTGAAGCTTTCTTT.

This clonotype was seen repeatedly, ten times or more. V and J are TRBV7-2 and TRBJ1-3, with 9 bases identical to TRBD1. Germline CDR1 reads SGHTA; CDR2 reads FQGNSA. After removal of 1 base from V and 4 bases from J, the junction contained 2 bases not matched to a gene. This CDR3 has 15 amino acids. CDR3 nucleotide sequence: TGTGCCAGCAGCTTAGTCGGGACAGGGGGAAACACCATATATTTT. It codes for CASSLVGTGGNTIYF.

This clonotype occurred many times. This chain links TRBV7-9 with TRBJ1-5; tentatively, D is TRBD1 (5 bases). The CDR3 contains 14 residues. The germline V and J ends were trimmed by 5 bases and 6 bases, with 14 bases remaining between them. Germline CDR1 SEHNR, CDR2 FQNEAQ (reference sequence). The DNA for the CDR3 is TGTGCCAGCAGCACCGGGGGGGGAGGTCAGCCCCAGCATTTT. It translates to CASSTGGGGQPQHF. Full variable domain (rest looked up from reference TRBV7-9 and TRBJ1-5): DTGVSQNPRHKITKRGQNVTFRCDPISEHNRLYWYRQTLGQGPEFLTYFQNEAQLEKSRLLSDRFSAERPKGSFSTLEIQRTEQGDSAMYLCASSTGGGGQPQHFGDGTRLSIL.

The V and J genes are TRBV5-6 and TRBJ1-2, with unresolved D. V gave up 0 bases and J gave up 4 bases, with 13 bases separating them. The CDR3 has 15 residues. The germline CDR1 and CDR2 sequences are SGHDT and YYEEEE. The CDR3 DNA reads TGTGCCAGCAGCTTGGTCGTGGGAGCCTCCTATGGCTACACCTTC. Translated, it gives CASSLVVGASYGYTF.

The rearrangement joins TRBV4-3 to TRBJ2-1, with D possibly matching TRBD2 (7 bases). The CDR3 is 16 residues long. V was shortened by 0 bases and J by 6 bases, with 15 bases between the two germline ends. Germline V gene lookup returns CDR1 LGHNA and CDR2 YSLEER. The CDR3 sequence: CASSQDRMAGANEQFF. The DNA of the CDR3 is TGCGCCAGCAGCCAAGATCGGATGGCGGGGGCCAATGAGCAGTTCTTC.

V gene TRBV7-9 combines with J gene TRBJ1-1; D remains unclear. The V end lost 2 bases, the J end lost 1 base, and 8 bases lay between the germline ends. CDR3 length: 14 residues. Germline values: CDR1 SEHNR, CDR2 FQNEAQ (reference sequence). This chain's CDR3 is CASSLTAKNTEAFF. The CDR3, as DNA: TGTGCCAGCAGCTTAACGGCTAAGAACACTGAAGCTTTCTTT.

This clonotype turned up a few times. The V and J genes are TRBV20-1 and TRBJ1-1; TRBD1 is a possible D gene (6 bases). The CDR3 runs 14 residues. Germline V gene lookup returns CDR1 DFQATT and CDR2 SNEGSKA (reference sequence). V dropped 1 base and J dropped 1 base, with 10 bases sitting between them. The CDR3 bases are TGCAGTGCTAGAGCGGGGGCGGCGAACACTGAAGCTTTCTTT. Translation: CSARAGAANTEAFF.

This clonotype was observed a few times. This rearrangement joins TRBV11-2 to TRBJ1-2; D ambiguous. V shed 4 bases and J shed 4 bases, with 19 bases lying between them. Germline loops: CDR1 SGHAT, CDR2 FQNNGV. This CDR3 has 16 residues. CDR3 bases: TGTGCCAGCAGCTCCATAGCGGATCGGCGGATCTATGGCTACACCTTC. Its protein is CASSSIADRRIYGYTF.

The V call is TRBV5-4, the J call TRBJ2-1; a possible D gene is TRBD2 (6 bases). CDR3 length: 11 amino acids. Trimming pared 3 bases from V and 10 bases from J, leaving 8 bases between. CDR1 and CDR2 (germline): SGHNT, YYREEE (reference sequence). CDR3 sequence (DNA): TGTGCCAGCAGCTCGGGGGTCGAGCAGTTCTTC. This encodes CASSSGVEQFF.

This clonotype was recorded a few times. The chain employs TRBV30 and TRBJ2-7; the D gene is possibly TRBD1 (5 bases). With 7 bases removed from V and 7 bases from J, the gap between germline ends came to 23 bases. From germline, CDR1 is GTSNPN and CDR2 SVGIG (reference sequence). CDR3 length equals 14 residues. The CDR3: CASNPGAGRLEQYF. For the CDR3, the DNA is TGTGCCTCAAACCCTGGGGCCGGACGATTGGAGCAGTACTTC.

The CDR3 DNA reads as TGTGCCAGCAGCCCGAGGTGGAACAATGAGCAGTTCTTC. This encodes CASSPRWNNEQFF. The genes are TRBV14 and TRBJ2-1, with unresolved D. Germline values: CDR1 SGHDN, CDR2 FVKESK. Trimming cost V 4 bases and J 5 bases, with 9 bases left between them. This CDR3 has 13 residues. Filled out from reference TRBV14 and TRBJ2-1, the complete variable domain reads EAGVTQFPSHSVIEKGQTVTLRCDPISGHDNLYWYRRVMGKEIKFLLHFVKESKQDESGMPNNRFLAERTGGTYSTLKVQPAELEDSGVYFCASSPRWNNEQFFGPGTRLTVL.

CDR3 sequence (DNA): TGTGCCTGGATTTTAAGCGACACCTTCCCCTACGAGCAGTACGTC. Its protein is CAWILSDTFPYEQYV. The genes are TRBV30 and TRBJ2-7; D unclear. The CDR3 length is 15 residues. V dropped 4 bases and J dropped 2 bases, with 18 bases sitting between them. Germline values: CDR1 GTSNPN, CDR2 SVGIG (reference sequence).

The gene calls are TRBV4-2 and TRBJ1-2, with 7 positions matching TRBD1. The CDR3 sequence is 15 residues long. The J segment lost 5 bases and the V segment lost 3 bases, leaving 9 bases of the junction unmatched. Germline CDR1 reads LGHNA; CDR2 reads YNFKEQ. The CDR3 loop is CASSQRDSTGYGYTF. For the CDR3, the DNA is TGTGCCAGCAGCCAGAGGGACAGCACCGGGTATGGCTACACCTTC.

The CDR3 DNA sequence: TGTGCCAGCAGCTTGGAGACAGGGATTAATGATGGCTACACCTTC. Its translation: CASSLETGINDGYTF. This chain uses TRBV5-4 with TRBJ1-2, with 7 bases that match TRBD1. V dropped 0 bases and J dropped 6; count of bases not matched to a gene: 8. CDR1 and CDR2 from the germline V gene are SGHNT and YYREEE (reference sequence). The CDR3 loop spans 15 amino acids.

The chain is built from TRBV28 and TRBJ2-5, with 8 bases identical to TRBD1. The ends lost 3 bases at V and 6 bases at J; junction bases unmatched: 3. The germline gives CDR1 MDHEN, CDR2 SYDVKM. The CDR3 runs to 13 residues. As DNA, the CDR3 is TGTGCCAGCAGTTTGTCAGGGGGCCAGACCCAGTACTTC. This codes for CASSLSGGQTQYF.

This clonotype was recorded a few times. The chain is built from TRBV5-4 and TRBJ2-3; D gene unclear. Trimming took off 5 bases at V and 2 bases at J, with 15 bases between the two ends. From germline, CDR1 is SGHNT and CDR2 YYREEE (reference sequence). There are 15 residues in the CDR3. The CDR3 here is CASRRSGVDTDTQYF. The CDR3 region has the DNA TGTGCCAGCAGGAGAAGTGGGGTGGACACAGATACGCAGTATTTT.

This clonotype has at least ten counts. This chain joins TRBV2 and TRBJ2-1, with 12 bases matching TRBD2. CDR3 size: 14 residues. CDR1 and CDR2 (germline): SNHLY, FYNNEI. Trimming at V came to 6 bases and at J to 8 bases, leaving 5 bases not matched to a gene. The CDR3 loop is CASSLAGGPDEQFF. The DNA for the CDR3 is TGTGCCAGCAGCCTAGCGGGGGGGCCCGATGAGCAGTTCTTC.

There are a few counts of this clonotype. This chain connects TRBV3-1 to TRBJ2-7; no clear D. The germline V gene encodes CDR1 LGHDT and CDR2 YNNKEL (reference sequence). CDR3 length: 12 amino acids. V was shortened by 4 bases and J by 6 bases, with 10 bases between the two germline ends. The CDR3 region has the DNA TGTGCCAGCAGCCTACTCAACGGCGAGCAGTACTTC. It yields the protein CASSLLNGEQYF.

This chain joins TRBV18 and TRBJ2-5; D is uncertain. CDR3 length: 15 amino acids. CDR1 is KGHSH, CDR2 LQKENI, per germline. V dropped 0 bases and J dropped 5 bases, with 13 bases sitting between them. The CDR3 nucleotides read TGTGCCAGCTCACCACCGTCCCAAAGTTTGGAGACCCAGTACTTC. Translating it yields CASSPPSQSLETQYF.